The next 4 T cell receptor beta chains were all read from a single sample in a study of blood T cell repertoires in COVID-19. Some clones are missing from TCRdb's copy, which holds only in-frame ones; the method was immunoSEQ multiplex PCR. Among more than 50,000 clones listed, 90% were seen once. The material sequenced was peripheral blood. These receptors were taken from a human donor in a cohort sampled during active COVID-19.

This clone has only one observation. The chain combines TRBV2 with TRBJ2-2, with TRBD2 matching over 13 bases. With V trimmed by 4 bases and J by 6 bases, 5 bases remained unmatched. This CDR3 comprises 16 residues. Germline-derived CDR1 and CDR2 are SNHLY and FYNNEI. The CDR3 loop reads CASSGTSGRAAGELFF. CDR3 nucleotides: TGTGCCAGCAGTGGTACTAGCGGGAGGGCCGCCGGGGAGCTGTTTTTT.

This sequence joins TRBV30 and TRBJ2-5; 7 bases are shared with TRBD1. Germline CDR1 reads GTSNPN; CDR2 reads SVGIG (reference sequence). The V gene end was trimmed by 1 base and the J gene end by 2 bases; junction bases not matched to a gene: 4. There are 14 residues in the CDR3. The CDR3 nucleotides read TGTGCCTGGAGTGCTGACAGGGCGCAAGAGACCCAGTACTTC. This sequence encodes CAWSADRAQETQYF.

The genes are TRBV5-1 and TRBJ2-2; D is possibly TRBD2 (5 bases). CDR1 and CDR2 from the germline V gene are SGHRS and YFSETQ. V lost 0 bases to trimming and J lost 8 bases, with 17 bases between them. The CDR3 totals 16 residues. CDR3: CASSLEGGERYGELFF. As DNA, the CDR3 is TGCGCCAGCAGCTTGGAGGGCGGAGAGCGGTATGGGGAGCTGTTTTTT.

The CDR3: CASSSTQAKNQPQHF. In DNA, the CDR3 is TGTGCCAGCAGTAGCACCCAGGCGAAGAATCAGCCCCAGCATTTT. This chain links TRBV6-5 with TRBJ1-5; D unclear. With 5 bases removed from V and 4 bases from J, the gap between germline ends came to 15 bases. The CDR3 spans 15 residues. From germline, CDR1 is MNHEY and CDR2 SVGAGI.